This T cell receptor (beta chain) is from a study of blood T cell repertoires in COVID-19. Trimming removed 7 bases from V and 3 bases from J; junction bases left unmatched: 4. The CDR3 loop spans 13 amino acids. Per germline, CDR1 MNHEY and CDR2 SVGAGI. TCRdb's copy holds only in-frame clones and misses some; the assay was immunoSEQ multiplex PCR. The repertoire includes roughly 190,000 clones, 85% to 90% of them detected once, and around 7.8% sits in the top ten. Sequencing used peripheral blood. V is TRBV6-5 and J is TRBJ2-7; 9 nucleotides match TRBD2. This receptor was obtained from an older woman with acute or convalescent COVID-19. In DNA form, the CDR3 reads TGTGCCAGCACCCCAGCGGGGGGCTACGAGCAGTACTTC. Translated: CASTPAGGYEQYF.